Presented here are 4 T cell receptor beta chains from one specimen sequenced in a study of blood T cells in healthy people across ages. Together with a sample-barcoded 5' primer, a J-beta primer mix was included in a second PCR lasting about 7 to 11 cycles. TCRdb reanalysed the 5' RACE reads using MiXCR and keeps one entry per CDR3 protein. The sample includes about 1 million distinct CDR3 sequences, around 25% of them seen just once. In addition, the sample was reused for a study of T cells of mothers and their children.

What was sequenced was blood. These receptors all come from a girl aged 2-9 years in good health.

The rearrangement links TRBV29-1 to TRBJ2-4; D call uncertain. Deletions cut 5 bases from V and 1 base from J, with 9 bases between. The germline CDR1 and CDR2 sequences are SQVTM and ANQGSEA. The CDR3 spans 13 residues. CDR3 in DNA: TGCAGCGTTTCGTTGATGGCCAAAAACATTCAGTACTTC. Translated, it gives CSVSLMAKNIQYF. The whole variable domain, remainder taken from reference TRBV29-1 and TRBJ2-4, is SAVISQKPSRDICQRGTSLTIQCQVDSQVTMMFWYRQQPGQSLTLIATANQGSEATYESGFVIDKFPISRPNLTFSTLTVSNMSPEDSSIYLCSVSLMAKNIQYFGAGTRLSVL.

This clonotype was counted between two and nine times. This sequence joins TRBV6-6 and TRBJ2-5; a possible D gene is TRBD2 (5 bases). The tail of the sequence fits TRBJ2-7 better, so the J call may be wrong. From germline, CDR1 is MNHNY and CDR2 SVGAGI (reference sequence). The CDR3 length is 14 residues. The CDR3 sequence is CASGDRDLGYEQYF. CDR3 in DNA: TGTGCCAGCGGAGACCGGGATCTGGGGTACGAGCAGTACTTC.

This clonotype was recorded a few times. This chain uses TRBV9 with TRBJ1-6; D not resolved. CDR3 length equals 14 residues. V lost 1 base and J 10 bases, leaving 12 bases between the germline ends. CDR1 is SGDLS and CDR2 is YYNGEE in the germline V gene. CDR3 in DNA: TGTGCCAGCAGCGTAAGCGGGGTGGTATCACCCCTCCACTTT. Translated, it gives CASSVSGVVSPLHF.

This clonotype occurred a few times. V usage is TRBV29-1 and J usage is TRBJ1-2; D is unclear. Germline CDR1 and CDR2: SQVTM and ANQGSEA. The CDR3 sequence is 11 residues long. Trimming took 5 bases from V and 7 from J, leaving 11 bases between them. CDR3 nucleotides: TGCAGCGTTCAGGACTGGGGTGGCTACACCTTC. Its translation is CSVQDWGGYTF.